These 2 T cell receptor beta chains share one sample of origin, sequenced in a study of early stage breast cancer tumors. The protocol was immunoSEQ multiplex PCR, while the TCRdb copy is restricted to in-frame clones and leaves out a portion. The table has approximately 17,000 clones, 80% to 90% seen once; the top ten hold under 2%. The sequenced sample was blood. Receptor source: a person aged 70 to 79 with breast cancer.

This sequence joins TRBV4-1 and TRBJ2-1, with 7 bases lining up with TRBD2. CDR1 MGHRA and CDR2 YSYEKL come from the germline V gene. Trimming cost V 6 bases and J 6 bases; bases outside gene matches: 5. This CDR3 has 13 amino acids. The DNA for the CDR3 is TGCGCCAGCAGAATAGCGGGCGGCAATGAGCAGTTCTTC. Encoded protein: CASRIAGGNEQFF.

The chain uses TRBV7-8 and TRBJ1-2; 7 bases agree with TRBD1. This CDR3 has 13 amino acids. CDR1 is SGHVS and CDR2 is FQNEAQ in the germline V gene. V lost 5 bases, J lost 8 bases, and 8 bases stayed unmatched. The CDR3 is CASSPGQVGGYTF. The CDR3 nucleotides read TGTGCCAGCAGCCCCGGACAGGTTGGGGGCTACACCTTC.